This T cell receptor (beta chain) emerged from a study of T-cell reconstitution after alpha-beta-depleted transplantation in children. A library of TCRbeta sequences, prepared with unique molecular identifiers, was generated. TCRdb re-called the PCR reads through MiXCR, storing one row per CDR3 protein. The table shows a few hundred thousand distinct CDR3 sequences, with about a tenth occurring only once. The germline CDR1 and CDR2 sequences are SNHLY and FYNNEI. This CDR3 has 13 residues. Trimming cost V 6 bases and J 5 bases, with 12 bases left between them. The sequenced sample was PBMCs from the stem cell graft donor, obtained from the stem cell graft. The receptor was isolated from a human donor who donated a stem cell graft to a child with acute lymphoblastic leukemia. V gene TRBV2 combines with J gene TRBJ2-3, with a possible D match to TRBD2 (6 bases). The CDR3 region has the DNA TGTGCCAGCAGGGGGGACTTCCAAGATACGCAGTATTTT. Amino acid sequence: CASRGDFQDTQYF.